This TCR beta chain stems from a study of T cells in Graves' hyperthyroidism and ophthalmopathy. On the study more broadly: Prior to any treatment, at the point of initial diagnosis, peripheral blood was collected. Study outcomes and limitations: By a 13 V-J model, ophthalmopathy was set apart from stable hyperthyroidism.

Regions amplified from RNA transcripts were the TCR beta CDR3 regions. TCR CDR3 underwent first-round RT-PCR with the HTBI primer set. TCRdb analysed the multiplex PCR reads with MiXCR anew, one entry per CDR3 protein. Here the sample spans 300,000 to 500,000 distinct CDR3 sequences, 11% to 15% being singletons. Disease lasting under 3 months, a NOSPECS grade of at least 4, and a Clinical Activity Score of at least 3 were features of the ophthalmopathy patients. Clinicians diagnosed patients from clinical symptoms, serum thyroxine and TRAb, thyroid ultrasound and orbital computed tomography. This clonotype was recorded a few times. Antigen specificity is unknown. The CDR3 has 16 residues. Per the germline V gene, CDR1 is KGHSH and CDR2 is LQKENI. The V end lost 6 bases, the J end lost 9 bases, and 26 bases lay between the germline ends.

This sequence was found in a man aged 50 to 59 with Graves' ophthalmopathy. The gene calls are TRBV18 and TRBJ2-5; either TRBD1 or TRBD2 may supply D (5 bases each). Sequenced input: blood. CDR3 region: CASSDRPGPLEMAQYF. CDR3 nucleotides: TGTGCCAGCTCCGATCGACCGGGACCCTTAGAAATGGCCCAGTACTTC. Looking up the rest from reference TRBV18 and TRBJ2-5 gives the full variable domain: NAGVMQNPRHLVRRRGQEARLRCSPMKGHSHVYWYRQLPEEGLKFMVYLQKENIIDESGMPKERFSAEFPKEGPSILRIQQVVRGDSAAYFCASSDRPGPLEMAQYFGPGTRLLVL.